Described below is a single TCR beta chain sequence and its context. The antigen remains unidentified. Looked up from germline, CDR1 is MNHEY and CDR2 is SVGAGI. The CDR3 totals 16 residues. Trimming stripped 2 bases from V and 6 bases from J, with 20 bases between. Here immunoSEQ multiplex PCR was the method, and the copy in TCRdb shows in-frame clones only, minus some. Here the sample spans approximately 720,000 clones, about two thirds being singletons. This sample is part of a study of shared clonotypes between healthy human individuals. Study results and limitations: Some clonotypes were shared by all four sorted-subset donors, while others were not shared. The non-shared ones had lower generation probabilities than the shared ones. Rarefaction showed sorted-subset sequencing was incomplete despite large depth.

The gene calls are TRBV6-5 and TRBJ2-7; D may be TRBD2 (5 bases). This clonotype originated in a woman aged 25 to 39 in good health. Sequenced: memory CD4+ T cells sorted from blood. The subset denotes: CD45RA-negative fraction. CDR3 DNA: TGTGCCAGCAGTTACCTTCCCCGAGGGAAGAGTATCGAGCAGTACTTC. This encodes CASSYLPRGKSIEQYF.